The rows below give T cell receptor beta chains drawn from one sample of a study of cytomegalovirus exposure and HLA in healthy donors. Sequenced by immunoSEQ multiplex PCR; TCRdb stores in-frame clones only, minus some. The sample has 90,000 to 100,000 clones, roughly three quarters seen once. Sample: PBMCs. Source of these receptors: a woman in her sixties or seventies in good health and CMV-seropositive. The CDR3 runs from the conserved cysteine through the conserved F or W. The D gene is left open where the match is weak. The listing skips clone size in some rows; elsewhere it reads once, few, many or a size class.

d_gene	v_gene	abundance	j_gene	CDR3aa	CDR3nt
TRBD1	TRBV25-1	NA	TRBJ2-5	CASSEGQKYQETQYF	TGTGCCAGCAGTGAGGGACAGAAATACCAAGAGACCCAGTACTTC
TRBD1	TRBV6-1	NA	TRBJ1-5	CASSEGQGIFNQPQHF	TGTGCCAGCAGTGAAGGACAGGGGATATTCAATCAGCCCCAGCATTTT
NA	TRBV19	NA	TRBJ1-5	CASSILGENQPQHF	TGTGCCAGTAGTATATTGGGAGAAAATCAGCCCCAGCATTTT
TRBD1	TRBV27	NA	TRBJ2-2	CASSLNRGHTGELFF	TGTGCCAGCAGTTTAAACAGGGGGCATACCGGGGAGCTGTTTTTT
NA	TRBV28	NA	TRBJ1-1	CASRPWRENTEAFF	TGTGCCAGCAGGCCATGGCGGGAGAACACTGAAGCTTTCTTT
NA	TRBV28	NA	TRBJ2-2	CAIRGPGELFF	TGTGCCATCCGGGGTCCCGGGGAGCTGTTTTTT
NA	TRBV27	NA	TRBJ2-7	CASSHGRGVSYEQYF	TGTGCCAGCAGTCACGGCCGCGGGGTCTCCTACGAGCAGTACTTC
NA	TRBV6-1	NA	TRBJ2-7	CASRHRDTNSYEQYF	TGTGCCAGCAGGCACCGGGACACCAACTCCTACGAGCAGTACTTC
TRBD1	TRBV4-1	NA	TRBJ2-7	CASSLPGGEQYF	TGCGCCAGCAGCCTCCCAGGGGGCGAGCAGTACTTC
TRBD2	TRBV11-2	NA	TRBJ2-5	CASSLVAGEAETQYF	TGTGCCAGCAGCTTAGTAGCGGGAGAAGCAGAGACCCAGTACTTC
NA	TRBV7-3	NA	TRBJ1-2	CASSHGSGDGYTF	TGTGCCAGCAGCCATGGCAGCGGAGATGGCTACACCTTC
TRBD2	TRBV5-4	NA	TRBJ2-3	CASSLQASGLGDTQYF	TGTGCCAGCAGCTTGCAGGCTAGCGGGCTTGGAGATACGCAGTATTTT
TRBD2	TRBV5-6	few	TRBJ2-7	CASSFWTSGRRYEQYF	TGTGCCAGCAGCTTCTGGACTAGCGGGAGGCGATACGAGCAGTACTTC
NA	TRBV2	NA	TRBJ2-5	CASSESGGETQYF	TGTGCCAGCAGTGAATCTGGGGGGGAGACCCAGTACTTC
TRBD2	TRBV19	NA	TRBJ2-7	CASRTSGMGSEQYF	TGTGCCAGTAGAACTAGCGGGATGGGCTCCGAGCAGTACTTC
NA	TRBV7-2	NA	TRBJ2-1	CASSNVGARVFF	TGTGCCAGCAGCAACGTGGGGGCTAGGGTGTTCTTC
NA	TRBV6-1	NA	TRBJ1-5	CASEPGDGGQPQHF	TGTGCCAGTGAGCCGGGGGATGGGGGTCAGCCCCAGCATTTT
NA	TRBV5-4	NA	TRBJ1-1	CASSPSDLNTEAFF	TGTGCCAGCAGCCCCTCAGACTTGAACACTGAAGCTTTCTTT
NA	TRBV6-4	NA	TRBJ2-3	CASSDGGSTDTQYF	TGTGCCAGCAGTGACGGAGGTAGCACAGATACGCAGTATTTT
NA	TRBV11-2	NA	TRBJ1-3	CASSLVGGGSSGNTIYF	TGTGCCAGCAGCTTAGTCGGGGGTGGCAGCTCTGGAAACACCATATATTTT
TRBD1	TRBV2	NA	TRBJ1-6	CASSDGDRGPGLTPLHF	TGTGCCAGCAGTGATGGGGACAGGGGACCCGGGTTGACACCCCTCCACTTT
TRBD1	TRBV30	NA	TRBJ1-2	CAWSVDRGGEYGYTF	TGTGCCTGGAGTGTAGACAGGGGAGGGGAATATGGCTACACCTTC
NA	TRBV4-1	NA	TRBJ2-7	CASSQEAGSALGEQYF	TGCGCCAGCAGCCAAGAGGCGGGCTCAGCCCTGGGGGAGCAGTACTTC
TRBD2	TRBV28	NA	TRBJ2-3	CASTKPGLAGNF	TGTGCCAGCACCAAACCGGGACTAGCGGGGAATTTT
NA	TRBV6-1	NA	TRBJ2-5	CASSAQGYQETQYF	TGTGCCAGCAGTGCGCAGGGTTACCAAGAGACCCAGTACTTC
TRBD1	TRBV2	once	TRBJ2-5	CASRLGQQETQYF	TGTGCCAGCAGACTGGGACAGCAAGAGACCCAGTACTTC
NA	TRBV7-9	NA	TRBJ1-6	CASSFGGYNSPLHF	TGTGCCAGCAGCTTCGGAGGGTATAATTCACCCCTCCACTTT
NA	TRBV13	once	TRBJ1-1	CASSQTRVTEAFF	TGTGCCAGCAGCCAAACTAGGGTCACTGAAGCTTTCTTT
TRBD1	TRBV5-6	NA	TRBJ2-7	CASSNRDSSYEQYF	TGTGCCAGCAGCAACCGGGACAGCTCCTACGAGCAGTACTTC
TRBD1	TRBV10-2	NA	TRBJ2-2	CASTLTGGNTGELFF	TGCGCCAGCACCCTTACAGGGGGAAACACCGGGGAGCTGTTTTTT
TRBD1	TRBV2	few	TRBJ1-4	CASSDRGTEEKLFF	TGTGCCAGCAGTGACAGGGGGACGGAAGAAAAACTGTTTTTT
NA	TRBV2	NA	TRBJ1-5	CASSEGPLNQPQHF	TGTGCCAGCAGTGAAGGTCCCCTCAATCAGCCCCAGCATTTT
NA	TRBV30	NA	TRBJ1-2	CAWAPGAGSYTF	TGTGCCTGGGCTCCGGGCGCCGGGAGCTACACCTTC
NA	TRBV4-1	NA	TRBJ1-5	CASSQDPFTAYSNQPQHF	TGCGCCAGCAGCCAAGATCCGTTTACAGCTTATAGCAATCAGCCCCAGCATTTT
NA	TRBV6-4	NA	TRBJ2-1	CASSVGTRSEQFF	TGTGCCAGCAGTGTCGGGACAAGGAGCGAGCAGTTCTTC
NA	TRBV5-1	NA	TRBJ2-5	CASSLGAAQETQYF	TGCGCCAGCAGCTTGGGAGCGGCCCAAGAGACCCAGTACTTC
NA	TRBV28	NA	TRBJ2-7	CASSFTDLYEQYF	TGTGCCAGCAGTTTTACAGACCTCTACGAGCAGTACTTC
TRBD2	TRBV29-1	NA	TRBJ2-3	CSVISGSERGTQYF	TGCAGCGTAATAAGCGGGAGCGAGCGGGGTACGCAGTATTTT
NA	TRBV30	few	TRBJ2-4	CAWREPTGLFAKNIQYF	TGTGCCTGGAGGGAACCTACAGGGCTCTTCGCCAAAAACATTCAGTACTTC